Listed below are T cell receptor beta chains from one sample, sequenced in a study of cytomegalovirus exposure and HLA in healthy donors. Clones were sequenced by immunoSEQ multiplex PCR, and TCRdb holds only the in-frame ones, with some missing. Here the sample spans about 130,000 clones, around 74% being singletons. The source material was PBMCs. The receptors stem from a woman aged 45-60 years in good health and CMV-seropositive. Each CDR3 is given with its conserved first and last residue. D genes are given only for firm matches. Size is omitted from some rows. Given values are once, few, many or a class for expanded clones.

.	TRBV7-2	TRBJ2-3	.	CASTLDRSTDTQYF	TGTGCCAGCACCCTCGACAGGAGCACAGATACGCAGTATTTT
TRBD1	TRBV2	TRBJ1-2	.	CASGTGVNYGYTF	TGTGCCAGCGGAACAGGGGTGAACTATGGCTACACCTTC
TRBD1	TRBV6-5	TRBJ2-1	.	CASSYTQGYNEQFF	TGTGCCAGCAGTTACACACAGGGGTACAATGAGCAGTTCTTC
TRBD1	TRBV30	TRBJ2-7	once	CAWSVPGTGVYEQYF	TGTGCCTGGAGTGTCCCGGGGACAGGAGTCTACGAGCAGTACTTC
.	TRBV27	TRBJ1-2	.	CPSSLRWGTGYGYTF	TGTCCCAGCAGTTTAAGGTGGGGCACGGGCTATGGCTACACCTTC
TRBD1	TRBV19	TRBJ1-3	.	CASSIGTGSGNTIYF	TGTGCCAGTAGTATAGGGACAGGCTCTGGAAACACCATATATTTT
.	TRBV5-6	TRBJ2-7	few	CASSQIRAEQYF	TGTGCCAGCAGTCAGATCAGGGCCGAGCAGTACTTC
.	TRBV5-1	TRBJ1-2	.	CASSLDGAAGYTF	TGCGCCAGCAGCTTGGATGGGGCTGCCGGCTACACCTTC
.	TRBV19	TRBJ1-2	.	CASNVREGGYTF	TGTGCCAGTAACGTTAGGGAGGGTGGCTACACCTTC
.	TRBV5-6	TRBJ1-6	.	CASSSEWGGSYNSPLHF	TGTGCCAGCAGCTCGGAGTGGGGAGGCTCCTATAATTCACCCCTCCACTTT
TRBD1	TRBV29-1	TRBJ1-2	.	CSAWTGNNYGYTF	TGCAGCGCCTGGACAGGGAATAACTATGGCTACACCTTC
.	TRBV28	TRBJ2-2	.	CASSPPRLGHGELFF	TGTGCCAGCAGTCCCCCCCGACTAGGGCACGGGGAGCTGTTTTTT
TRBD1	TRBV7-6	TRBJ2-7	once	CASSPGTGGREQYF	TGTGCCAGCAGCCCCGGGACAGGGGGCCGGGAGCAGTACTTC
.	TRBV2	TRBJ2-7	few	CASSVLIGYEQYF	TGTGCCAGCAGTGTATTGATCGGCTACGAGCAGTACTTC
TRBD1	TRBV9	TRBJ1-5	.	CASSTTGGLGQPQHF	TGTGCCAGCAGCACCACAGGGGGCCTAGGTCAGCCCCAGCATTTT
.	TRBV12-2	TRBJ2-1	.	CASRLCSLGACEQFF	TGTGCAAGTCGCTTATGTAGCTTAGGTGCGTGTGAGCAGTTCTTC
TRBD1	TRBV7-6	TRBJ2-7	.	CASSLAQTGSKFSAYEQYF	TGTGCCAGCAGCTTAGCGCAGACAGGGAGCAAATTTTCCGCCTACGAGCAGTACTTC
TRBD1	TRBV18	TRBJ1-5	.	CASSSGQGNQPQHF	TGTGCCAGCTCATCGGGACAGGGAAACCAGCCCCAGCATTTT
TRBD1	TRBV4-2	TRBJ2-3	few	CASTQGAQKGDTQYF	TGTGCCAGCACTCAGGGGGCCCAGAAGGGAGATACGCAGTATTTT
.	TRBV10-1	TRBJ1-4	.	CASGRGTAEKLFF	TGCGCCAGCGGAAGAGGGACTGCTGAAAAACTGTTTTTT
TRBD1	TRBV6-5	TRBJ1-1	.	CAGGSSTFMNTEAFF	TGCGCAGGGGGATCGTCCACGTTCATGAACACTGAAGCTTTCTTT
.	TRBV5-1	TRBJ2-1	.	CASSHYRDNEQFF	TGCGCCAGCAGCCATTACCGGGACAATGAGCAGTTCTTC
.	TRBV7-2	TRBJ2-7	.	CASSLDGGGNYEQYF	TGTGCCAGCAGCTTAGATGGCGGGGGCAACTACGAGCAGTACTTC
TRBD1	TRBV5-1	TRBJ2-1	few	CASSLNGGQGRNEQFF	TGCGCCAGCAGCCTAAACGGCGGACAGGGAAGGAATGAGCAGTTCTTC
TRBD2	TRBV29-1	TRBJ2-2	.	CSVGEVAGATGELFF	TGCAGCGTTGGGGAGGTAGCGGGGGCAACCGGGGAGCTGTTTTTT
TRBD1	TRBV6-5	TRBJ1-3	.	CASRRGTGENTIYF	TGTGCCAGCAGGCGCGGGACAGGGGAAAACACCATATATTTT
TRBD1	TRBV29-1	TRBJ2-7	.	CSVGTFTTGIHLEQYF	TGCAGCGTGGGGACATTTACGACAGGGATCCATCTCGAGCAGTACTTC
.	TRBV5-4	TRBJ1-3	.	CASSLNGVGNTIYF	TGTGCCAGCAGCCTGAACGGGGTTGGAAACACCATATATTTT
TRBD1	TRBV2	TRBJ2-7	.	CASSPGQYYEQYF	TGTGCCAGCAGTCCGGGACAGTACTACGAGCAGTACTTC
.	TRBV19	TRBJ1-2	.	CASIQGTYGYTF	TGTGCCAGTATTCAGGGTACCTATGGCTACACCTTC
.	TRBV5-4	TRBJ2-7	.	CASSHRSRDEQYF	TGTGCCAGCAGCCACAGGAGTAGAGACGAGCAGTACTTC
TRBD2	TRBV5-1	TRBJ2-3	few	CASSSRSGLAGGPSTDTQYF	TGCGCCAGCAGCTCAAGATCGGGACTAGCGGGGGGCCCTAGCACAGATACGCAGTATTTT
.	TRBV6-6	TRBJ1-1	.	CASSYFGNTEAFF	TGTGCCAGCAGTTACTTCGGGAACACTGAAGCTTTCTTT
TRBD1	TRBV5-1	TRBJ2-5	.	CASSIGGTVDETQYF	TGCGCCAGCAGCATCGGTGGGACAGTAGACGAGACCCAGTACTTC
TRBD1	TRBV12-5	TRBJ1-1	.	CASGRGWDTEAFF	TGTGCTAGTGGCAGGGGGTGGGACACTGAAGCTTTCTTT
.	TRBV5-1	TRBJ2-2	.	CASSLHQGPTGELFF	TGCGCCAGCAGCTTGCACCAGGGCCCCACCGGGGAGCTGTTTTTT
TRBD1	TRBV4-3	TRBJ2-7	.	CASKAGTGPYEQYF	TGCGCCAGCAAGGCAGGGACAGGGCCCTACGAGCAGTACTTC
.	TRBV7-9	TRBJ1-2	.	CASSLTGTNYGYTF	TGTGCCAGCAGCTTAACAGGGACAAACTATGGCTACACCTTC
.	TRBV6-5	TRBJ1-5	.	CASSLDRHSNQPQHF	TGTGCCAGCAGCCTGGACAGACATAGCAATCAGCCCCAGCATTTT
.	TRBV5-5	TRBJ2-4	.	CASSLAGIKALAKNIQYF	TGTGCCAGCAGCTTGGCGGGGATAAAGGCTCTCGCCAAAAACATTCAGTACTTC
.	TRBV5-1	TRBJ2-1	.	CASSLISGYNEQFF	TGCGCCAGCAGCTTGATATCGGGATACAATGAGCAGTTCTTC
TRBD1	TRBV9	TRBJ2-2	.	CASSQGAGTGELFF	TGTGCCAGCAGCCAGGGGGCCGGGACCGGGGAGCTGTTTTTT
TRBD1	TRBV19	TRBJ1-5	.	CAIGAGGDQPQHF	TGTGCCATCGGGGCAGGGGGCGATCAGCCCCAGCATTTT
.	TRBV2	TRBJ2-4	.	CASSDLLAKNIQYF	TGTGCCAGCAGTGACCTACTAGCCAAAAACATTCAGTACTTC
.	TRBV13	TRBJ2-2	.	CASRGRGAPNTGELFF	TGTGCCAGCAGGGGGCGGGGAGCCCCGAACACCGGGGAGCTGTTTTTT
.	TRBV7-9	TRBJ1-2	.	CASSLTSVGDYGYTF	TGTGCCAGCAGCCTAACCTCGGTAGGGGACTATGGCTACACCTTC
TRBD1	TRBV6-5	TRBJ1-1	.	CASSPGTGTQVF	TGTGCCAGCAGTCCCGGGACAGGGACACAAGTTTTT
.	TRBV14	TRBJ2-3	.	CASSLQVTPDTQYF	TGTGCCAGCAGCCTCCAGGTGACCCCAGATACGCAGTATTTT
TRBD1	TRBV9	TRBJ2-5	.	CASSVAGQGPRGTQYF	TGTGCCAGCAGCGTAGCGGGACAGGGCCCCCGAGGGACCCAGTACTTC
TRBD1	TRBV7-9	TRBJ1-2	.	CASSLRGQEVDGYTF	TGTGCCAGCAGCTTAAGAGGACAGGAAGTGGATGGCTACACCTTC
.	TRBV7-9	TRBJ1-4	.	CASTDLRTELFF	TGTGCCAGCACCGACCTAAGGACAGAACTGTTTTTT
.	TRBV10-3	TRBJ2-3	.	CATLSGTDTQYF	TGTGCCACACTCTCGGGCACAGATACGCAGTATTTT
.	TRBV6-1	TRBJ1-1	.	CASSETDTLNTEAFF	TGTGCCAGCAGTGAGACTGATACCCTGAACACTGAAGCTTTCTTT